These 4 T cell receptor beta chains were all obtained from the same sample, sequenced in a study of T cell changes during pregnancy in multiple sclerosis. This table comes from immunoSEQ multiplex PCR, and its TCRdb copy is limited to in-frame clones, with some not included. Among 75,000 to 100,000 clones listed, roughly 92% were seen once. The sample was peripheral blood, taken after pregnancy. These receptors were obtained from a female donor with multiple sclerosis, enrolled in a pregnancy study.

V gene TRBV6-5 combines with J gene TRBJ2-2, with 7 nucleotides matching TRBD1. Germline V gene data show CDR1 as MNHEY and CDR2 as SVGAGI. The CDR3 is 14 residues long. V dropped 2 bases and J dropped 6; count of bases not matched to a gene: 3. DNA of the CDR3: TGTGCCAGCAGTTACCGAACAGGGGCCGGGGAGCTGTTTTTT. Translation gives CASSYRTGAGELFF.

The CDR3 protein is CASSRGQGNTEAFF. CDR3 DNA sequence: TGCGCCAGCAGCCGCGGACAGGGGAACACTGAAGCTTTCTTT. The chain uses TRBV4-3 and TRBJ1-1; 8 bases line up with TRBD1. The CDR3 covers 14 residues. V shed 4 bases, J shed 1 base, and the junction held 2 bases outside the gene matches. Germline loops: CDR1 LGHNA, CDR2 YSLEER.

The chain joins TRBV27 to TRBJ1-6; the D is unclear. Germline V lookup: CDR1 MNHEY, CDR2 SMNVEV (reference sequence). The CDR3 runs 15 residues. Trimming pared 7 bases from V and 3 bases from J, leaving 13 bases between. The DNA of the CDR3 is TGTGCCAGCAAGGAGCGACGGTACTATAATTCACCCCTCCACTTT. This gives the protein CASKERRYYNSPLHF.

This sequence joins TRBV29-1 and TRBJ1-5; 9 nucleotides line up with TRBD1. Trimming cost V 4 bases and J 4 bases; bases outside gene matches: 2. Germline CDR1 and CDR2: SQVTM and ANQGSEA. The CDR3 is made up of 13 amino acids. Here the CDR3 reads CSVAGTGNQPQHF. The CDR3 DNA follows: TGCAGCGTTGCCGGGACAGGGAATCAGCCCCAGCATTTT.